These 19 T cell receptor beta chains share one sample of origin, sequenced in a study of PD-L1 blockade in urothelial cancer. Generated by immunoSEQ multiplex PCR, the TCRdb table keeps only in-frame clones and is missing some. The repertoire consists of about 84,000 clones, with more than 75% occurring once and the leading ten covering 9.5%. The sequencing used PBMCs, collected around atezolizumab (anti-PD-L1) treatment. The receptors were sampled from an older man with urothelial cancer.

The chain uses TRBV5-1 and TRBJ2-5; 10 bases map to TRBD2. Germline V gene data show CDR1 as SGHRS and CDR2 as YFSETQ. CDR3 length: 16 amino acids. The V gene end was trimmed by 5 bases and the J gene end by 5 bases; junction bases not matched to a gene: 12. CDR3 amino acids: CASRGPSGSPGETQYF. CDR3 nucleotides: TGCGCCAGCAGGGGGCCTAGCGGGAGCCCCGGGGAGACCCAGTACTTC. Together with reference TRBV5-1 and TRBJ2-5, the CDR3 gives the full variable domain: KAGVTQTPRYLIKTRGQQVTLSCSPISGHRSVSWYQQTPGQGLQFLFEYFSETQRNKGNFPGRFSGRQFSNSRSEMNVSTLELGDSALYLCASRGPSGSPGETQYFGPGTRLLVL.

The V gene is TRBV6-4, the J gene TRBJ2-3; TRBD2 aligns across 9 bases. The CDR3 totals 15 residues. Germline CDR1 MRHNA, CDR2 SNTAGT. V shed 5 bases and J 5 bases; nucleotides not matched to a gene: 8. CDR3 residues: CASSSAGGQGDTQYF. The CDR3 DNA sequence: TGTGCCAGCAGTTCCGCGGGGGGGCAGGGAGATACGCAGTATTTT.

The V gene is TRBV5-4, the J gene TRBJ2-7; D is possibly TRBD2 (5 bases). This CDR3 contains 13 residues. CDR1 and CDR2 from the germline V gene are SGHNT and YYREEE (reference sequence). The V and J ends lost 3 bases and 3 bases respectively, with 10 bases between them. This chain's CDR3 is CASSSPEGYEQYF. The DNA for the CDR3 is TGTGCCAGCAGCTCCCCCGAGGGCTACGAGCAGTACTTC.

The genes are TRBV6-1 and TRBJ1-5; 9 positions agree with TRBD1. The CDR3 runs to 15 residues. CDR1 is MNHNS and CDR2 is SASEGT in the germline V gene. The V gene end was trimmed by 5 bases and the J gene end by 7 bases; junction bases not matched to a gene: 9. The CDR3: CASSSGTGYGQPQHF. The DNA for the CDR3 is TGTGCCAGCAGTTCCGGGACAGGGTATGGGCAGCCCCAGCATTTT.

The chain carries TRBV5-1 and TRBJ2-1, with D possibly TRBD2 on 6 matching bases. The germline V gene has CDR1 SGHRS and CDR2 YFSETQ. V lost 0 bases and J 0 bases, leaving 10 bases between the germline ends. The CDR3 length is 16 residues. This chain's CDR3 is CASSLDGGTSYNEQFF. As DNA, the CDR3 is TGCGCCAGCAGCTTGGACGGCGGGACCTCCTACAATGAGCAGTTCTTC. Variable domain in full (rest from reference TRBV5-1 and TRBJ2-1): KAGVTQTPRYLIKTRGQQVTLSCSPISGHRSVSWYQQTPGQGLQFLFEYFSETQRNKGNFPGRFSGRQFSNSRSEMNVSTLELGDSALYLCASSLDGGTSYNEQFFGPGTRLTVL.

The CDR3 DNA sequence: TGTGCCAGCAGCTCAATCTCCAGGGGGCGGGTCACAGATACGCAGTATTTT. Residues: CASSSISRGRVTDTQYF. This chain connects TRBV5-4 to TRBJ2-3; 8 positions agree with TRBD1. CDR1 is SGHNT and CDR2 is YYREEE in the germline V gene (reference sequence). V shed 3 bases, J shed 2 bases, and the junction held 11 bases outside the gene matches. This CDR3 spans 17 amino acids.

CDR3 sequence reads: CASSPFSTGYDYGYTF. The CDR3 DNA is TGTGCCAGCAGCCCATTCTCGACAGGGTACGACTATGGCTACACCTTC. The chain employs TRBV14 and TRBJ1-2; 7 positions agree with TRBD1. There are 16 residues in the CDR3. Germline CDR1 SGHDN, CDR2 FVKESK. V was clipped by 4 bases and J by 3 bases; unmatched bases: 11.

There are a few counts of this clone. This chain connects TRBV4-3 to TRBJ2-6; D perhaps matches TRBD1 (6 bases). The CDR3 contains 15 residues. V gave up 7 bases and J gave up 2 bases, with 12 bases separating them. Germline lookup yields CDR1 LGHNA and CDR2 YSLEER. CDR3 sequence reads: CASTIKGAGANVLTF. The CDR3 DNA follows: TGCGCCAGCACCATAAAGGGGGCTGGGGCCAACGTCCTGACTTTC.

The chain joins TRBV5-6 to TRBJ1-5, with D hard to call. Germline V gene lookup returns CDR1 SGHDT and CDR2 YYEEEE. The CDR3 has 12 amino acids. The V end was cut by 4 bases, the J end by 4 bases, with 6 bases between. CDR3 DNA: TGTGCCAGCAGCGTAATGAATCAGCCCCAGCATTTT. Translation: CASSVMNQPQHF.

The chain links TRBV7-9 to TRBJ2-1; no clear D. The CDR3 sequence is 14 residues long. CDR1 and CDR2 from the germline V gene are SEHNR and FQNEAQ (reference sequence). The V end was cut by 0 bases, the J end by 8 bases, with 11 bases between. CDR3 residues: CASSLAVESHEQFF. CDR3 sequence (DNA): TGTGCCAGCAGCTTAGCGGTTGAGAGCCATGAGCAGTTCTTC.

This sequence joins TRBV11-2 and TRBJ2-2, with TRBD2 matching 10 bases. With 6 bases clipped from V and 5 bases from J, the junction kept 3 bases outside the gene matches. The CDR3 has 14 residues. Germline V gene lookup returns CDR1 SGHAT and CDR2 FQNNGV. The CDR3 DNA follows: TGTGCCAGCAGGCCTAGCGGGGGAACCGGGGAGCTGTTTTTT. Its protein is CASRPSGGTGELFF. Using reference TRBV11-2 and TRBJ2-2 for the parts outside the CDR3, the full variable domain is EAGVAQSPRYKIIEKRQSVAFWCNPISGHATLYWYQQILGQGPKLLIQFQNNGVVDDSQLPKDRFSAERLKGVDSTLKIQPAKLEDSAVYLCASRPSGGTGELFFGEGSRLTVL.

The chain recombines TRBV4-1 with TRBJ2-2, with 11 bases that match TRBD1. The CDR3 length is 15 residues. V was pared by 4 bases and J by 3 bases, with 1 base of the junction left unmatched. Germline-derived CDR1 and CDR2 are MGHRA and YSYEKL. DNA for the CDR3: TGCGCCAGCAGCCCGGGACAGGGGGACACCGGGGAGCTGTTTTTT. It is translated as CASSPGQGDTGELFF.

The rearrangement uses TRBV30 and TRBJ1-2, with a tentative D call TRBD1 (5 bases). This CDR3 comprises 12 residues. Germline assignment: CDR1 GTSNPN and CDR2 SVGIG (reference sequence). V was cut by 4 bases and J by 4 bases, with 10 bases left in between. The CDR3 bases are TGTGCCTGGAATGGGGGGGGCTATGGCTACACCTTC. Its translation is CAWNGGGYGYTF.

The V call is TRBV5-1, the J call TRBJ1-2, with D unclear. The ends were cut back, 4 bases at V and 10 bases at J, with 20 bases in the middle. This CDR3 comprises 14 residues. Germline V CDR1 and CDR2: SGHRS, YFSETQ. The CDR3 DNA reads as TGCGCCAGCAGCCCGGACTCGGGCCTCGCTGACTACACCTTC. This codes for CASSPDSGLADYTF.

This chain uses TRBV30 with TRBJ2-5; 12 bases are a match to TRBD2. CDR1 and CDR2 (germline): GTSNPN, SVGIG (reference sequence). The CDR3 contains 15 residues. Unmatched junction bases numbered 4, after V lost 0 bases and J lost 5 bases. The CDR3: CAWSVFTSGGETQYF. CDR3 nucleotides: TGTGCCTGGAGTGTATTTACTAGCGGGGGGGAGACCCAGTACTTC.

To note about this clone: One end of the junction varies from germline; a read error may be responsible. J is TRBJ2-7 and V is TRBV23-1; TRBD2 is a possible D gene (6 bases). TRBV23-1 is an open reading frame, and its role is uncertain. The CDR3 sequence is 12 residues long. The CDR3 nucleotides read TGCGCCAGCAGTCAATCGATGGGGAGGAAGGACTTC. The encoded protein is CASSQSMGRKDF.

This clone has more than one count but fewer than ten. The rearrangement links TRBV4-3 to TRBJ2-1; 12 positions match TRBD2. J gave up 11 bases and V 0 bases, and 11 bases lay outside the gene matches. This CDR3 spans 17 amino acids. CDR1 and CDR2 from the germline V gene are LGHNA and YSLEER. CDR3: CASSQDLGASGRGKQFF. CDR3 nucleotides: TGCGCCAGCAGCCAAGATTTAGGGGCTAGCGGGAGGGGGAAGCAGTTCTTC.

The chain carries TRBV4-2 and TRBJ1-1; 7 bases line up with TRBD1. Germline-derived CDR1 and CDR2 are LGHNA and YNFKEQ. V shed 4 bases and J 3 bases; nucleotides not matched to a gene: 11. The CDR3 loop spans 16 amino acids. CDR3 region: CASSPGGSVLYTEAFF. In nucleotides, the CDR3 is TGTGCCAGCAGCCCAGGGGGTTCGGTTTTATACACTGAAGCTTTCTTT.

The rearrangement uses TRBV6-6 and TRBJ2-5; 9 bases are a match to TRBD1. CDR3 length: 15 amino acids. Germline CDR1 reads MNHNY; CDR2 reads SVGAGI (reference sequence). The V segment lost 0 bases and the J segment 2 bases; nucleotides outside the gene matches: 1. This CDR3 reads CASSYSGTGQETQYF. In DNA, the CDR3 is TGTGCCAGCAGTTACTCCGGGACAGGGCAAGAGACCCAGTACTTC.